These T cell receptor beta chains were read from a single sample in a study of blood T cell repertoires in COVID-19. Only in-frame clones appear in the TCRdb table, and some are missing; sequencing was by immunoSEQ multiplex PCR. Of around 120,000 clones detected, around 89% appear once; the ten largest clones hold about 3.8%. Specimen: peripheral blood. These receptors originate from a woman in her sixties with COVID-19, enrolled during active disease. Each CDR3 is given without its conserved first and last residue.

j_call: TRBJ1-2; v_call: TRBV13; cdr3_aa: ASSAQYRGTGYT
j_call: TRBJ1-3; v_call: TRBV4-3; cdr3_aa: ASSQDPGSGYSGNTIY
j_call: TRBJ1-2; v_call: TRBV29-1; cdr3_aa: SVRGQGKYGYT
j_call: TRBJ1-1; v_call: TRBV25-1; cdr3_aa: ASSGTTTGMNTEAF
j_call: TRBJ2-1; v_call: TRBV19; cdr3_aa: ASKFVGASSYNEQF
j_call: TRBJ2-5; v_call: TRBV9; cdr3_aa: ASSAMPGQGALETQY
j_call: TRBJ1-1; v_call: TRBV19; cdr3_aa: ATGDRALGTEAF
j_call: TRBJ1-2; v_call: TRBV7-2; cdr3_aa: ASSLVALYGYT
j_call: TRBJ1-6; v_call: TRBV19; cdr3_aa: ASSKQIRYNSPLH
j_call: TRBJ1-4; v_call: TRBV4-2; cdr3_aa: ASSRQANEKLF
j_call: TRBJ2-3; v_call: TRBV29-1; cdr3_aa: SGSLAGRADTQY
j_call: TRBJ1-5; v_call: TRBV4-3; cdr3_aa: ASSQDLGAPNQPQH
j_call: TRBJ2-3; v_call: TRBV4-2; cdr3_aa: ASSQDLGRTTDTQY
j_call: TRBJ2-7; v_call: TRBV7-9; cdr3_aa: ASSLEASSYEQY
j_call: TRBJ2-5; v_call: TRBV5-1; cdr3_aa: ASSAGLAGEGETQY
j_call: TRBJ2-3; v_call: TRBV29-1; cdr3_aa: SAQGSGTDTQY
j_call: TRBJ1-3; v_call: TRBV2; cdr3_aa: ASKVQAGNTIY
j_call: TRBJ2-7; v_call: TRBV11-2; cdr3_aa: ASSPGVQAGSYEQY
j_call: TRBJ2-7; v_call: TRBV20-1; cdr3_aa: SASAGGTVYEQY
j_call: TRBJ1-2; v_call: TRBV1; cdr3_aa: TSSHATTHRNYGYT
j_call: TRBJ2-4; v_call: TRBV27; cdr3_aa: ASSLSLGALAKNIQY
j_call: TRBJ2-1; v_call: TRBV3-1/TRBV3-2; cdr3_aa: ASSRYPSSYNEQF